These 26 T cell receptor beta chains were all obtained from the same sample, sequenced in a study of cytomegalovirus exposure and HLA in healthy donors. Primers: 60 Vbeta forward and 13 Jbeta reverse. Some clones are missing from TCRdb's copy, which holds only in-frame ones; the method was immunoSEQ multiplex PCR. The sample yields under 150,000 clones, roughly a tenth seen once. Sequencing used PBMCs. These receptors were obtained from a man aged 25-45 years in good health and CMV-seronegative.

This clone came up a few times. The CDR3 nucleotides are TGTGCCAGCAGTGCCTCGGGGACAGGGCGCCAAGAGACCCAGTACTTC. Amino acid sequence: CASSASGTGRQETQYF. V is TRBV27 and J is TRBJ2-5, with 9 bases matching TRBD1. V trimming: 5 bases; J trimming: 1 base; junction bases outside the gene matches: 8. The germline V gene encodes CDR1 MNHEY and CDR2 SMNVEV (reference sequence). The CDR3 covers 16 residues.

This clone came up a few times. The chain links TRBV4-3 to TRBJ1-5; TRBD1 matches at 9 bases. Germline trimming cut 5 bases from V and 6 bases from J; bases unmatched to any gene: 5. Per germline, CDR1 LGHNA and CDR2 YSLEER. The CDR3 loop spans 14 amino acids. As DNA, the CDR3 is TGCGCCAGCAGCGATGACAGGGGGGTTCAGCCCCAGCATTTT. This sequence encodes CASSDDRGVQPQHF.

This clone was counted a few times. The CDR3 loop is CASSPRPSTRYEQYF. The CDR3 DNA sequence: TGTGCCAGTAGTCCCCGTCCATCAACGCGCTACGAGCAGTACTTC. The chain recombines TRBV19 with TRBJ2-7; D call uncertain. This CDR3 region has 15 residues. Germline V gene lookup returns CDR1 LNHDA and CDR2 SQIVND (reference sequence). Trimming took 5 bases from V and 3 from J, leaving 17 bases between them. Variable domain in full (rest from reference TRBV19 and TRBJ2-7): DGGITQSPKYLFRKEGQNVTLSCEQNLNHDAMYWYRQDPGQGLRLIYYSQIVNDFQKGDIAEGYSVSREKKESFPLTVTSAQKNPTAFYLCASSPRPSTRYEQYFGPGTRLTVT.

This clone has more than one count but fewer than ten. This rearrangement joins TRBV5-1 to TRBJ1-1; TRBD1 matches at 9 bases. The J segment lost 1 base and the V segment lost 5 bases, leaving 9 bases of the junction unmatched. Germline V gives CDR1 SGHRS, CDR2 YFSETQ. This CDR3 has 16 residues. CDR3 loop: CASRPDRGTSNTEAFF. In nucleotides, the CDR3 is TGCGCCAGCAGGCCTGACAGGGGGACGTCGAACACTGAAGCTTTCTTT.

This chain links TRBV5-6 with TRBJ1-5; D remains ambiguous. CDR3 size: 14 residues. CDR1 and CDR2 (germline): SGHDT, YYEEEE. V was shortened by 3 bases and J by 9 bases, with 16 bases between the two germline ends. CDR3 nucleotides: TGTGCCAGCAGCTCCGACATAGAATCAGGGCCCCAGCATTTT. Translated: CASSSDIESGPQHF.

There are a few counts of this clone. The chain couples TRBV5-1 to TRBJ2-7; TRBD1 aligns across 7 bases. Per germline, CDR1 SGHRS and CDR2 YFSETQ. J lost 2 bases, V lost 3 bases, and 11 bases had no gene match. CDR3 length: 16 residues. The CDR3 is CASSSTGTATTYEQYF. The DNA for the CDR3 is TGCGCCAGCAGCTCAACCGGGACAGCGACCACCTACGAGCAGTACTTC.

The J gene is TRBJ1-1, the V gene TRBV28, with unresolved D. The CDR3 is 13 amino acids. CDR1 and CDR2 (germline): MDHEN, SYDVKM. Trimming removed 3 bases at V and 4 bases at J, with 9 bases between. CDR3 sequence (DNA): TGTGCCAGCAGTTTCACGGGTCCCACTGAAGCTTTCTTT. This sequence encodes CASSFTGPTEAFF.

CDR3 in amino acids: CASSLGGSNTEAFF. The DNA for the CDR3 is TGTGCCAGCAGCTTGGGAGGATCCAACACTGAAGCTTTCTTT. This rearrangement joins TRBV7-3 to TRBJ1-1, with D uncertain. V gave up 3 bases and J gave up 2 bases, with 10 bases separating them. This CDR3 region has 14 residues. Per the germline V gene, CDR1 is SGHTA and CDR2 is FQGTGA.

The V call is TRBV5-1, the J call TRBJ2-7; 9 positions agree with TRBD1. The CDR3 length is 15 residues. V was pared by 4 bases and J by 4 bases, with 9 bases of the junction left unmatched. CDR1 is SGHRS, CDR2 YFSETQ, per germline. CDR3 protein: CASSTGQGIRYEQYF. The CDR3 DNA follows: TGCGCCAGCAGCACAGGACAGGGGATAAGGTACGAGCAGTACTTC.

In this sample, this clone turned up a few times. In the same sample, other DNA sequences code for this CDR3. This rearrangement joins TRBV5-6 to TRBJ2-3; the D is unclear. The germline V gene encodes CDR1 SGHDT and CDR2 YYEEEE. The V end was cut by 1 base, the J end by 3 bases, with 3 bases between. This CDR3 spans 12 amino acids. CDR3 DNA sequence: TGTGCCAGCAGCTTGTTAACAGATACGCAGTATTTT. The encoded protein is CASSLLTDTQYF.

This clone showed up just a few times. The chain joins TRBV19 to TRBJ2-7, with 15 bases that match TRBD2. J lost 6 bases, V lost 2 bases, and 2 bases had no gene match. The CDR3 totals 15 residues. Germline V gene lookup returns CDR1 LNHDA and CDR2 SQIVND (reference sequence). The CDR3 protein is CASSIPGLAGGEQYF. The CDR3, as DNA: TGTGCCAGTAGTATACCGGGACTAGCGGGAGGCGAGCAGTACTTC.

The rearrangement joins TRBV11-2 to TRBJ1-2; 8 bases match TRBD1. The CDR3 has 14 amino acids. Per germline, CDR1 SGHAT and CDR2 FQNNGV. V was pared by 5 bases and J by 8 bases, with 10 bases of the junction left unmatched. In DNA form, the CDR3 reads TGTGCCAGCAGCGGAGGATGGACAGGGCAAGGCTACACCTTC. Its protein product is CASSGGWTGQGYTF.

This clone has a handful of counts. The chain recombines TRBV9 with TRBJ1-4, with D unresolved. Germline CDR1 SGDLS, CDR2 YYNGEE. Trimming stripped 1 base from V and 0 bases from J, with 7 bases between. CDR3 length: 15 residues. Written as DNA, the CDR3 is TGTGCCAGCAGCGTAAGCAGCGCAACTAATGAAAAACTGTTTTTT. Its translation is CASSVSSATNEKLFF. Variable domain in full (rest from reference TRBV9 and TRBJ1-4): DSGVTQTPKHLITATGQRVTLRCSPRSGDLSVYWYQQSLDQGLQFLIQYYNGEERAKGNILERFSAQQFPDLHSELNLSSLELGDSALYFCASSVSSATNEKLFFGSGTQLSVL.

Only a few counts were recorded for this clone. The V and J genes are TRBV4-2 and TRBJ2-7; possible D gene TRBD1, 5 bases. Germline V CDR1 and CDR2: LGHNA, YNFKEQ. Trimming took off 0 bases at V and 6 bases at J, with 18 bases between the two ends. The CDR3 is 16 residues long. The CDR3 DNA follows: TGTGCCAGCAGCCAAGATCTTGTGGGGCTTTCCCCCGAGCAGTACTTC. Protein: CASSQDLVGLSPEQYF.

This rearrangement joins TRBV5-1 to TRBJ1-3; D is unclear. Trimming cost V 9 bases and J 3 bases, with 13 bases left between them. This CDR3 comprises 13 residues. The germline gives CDR1 SGHRS, CDR2 YFSETQ. CDR3 nucleotides: TGCGCCACGAAGACTGATAATGGAAACACCATATATTTT. It is translated as CATKTDNGNTIYF.

The chain carries TRBV7-3 and TRBJ2-3, with D maybe TRBD2 (5 bases). CDR1 and CDR2 from the germline V gene are SGHTA and FQGTGA. Trimming took 3 bases from V and 0 from J, leaving 10 bases between them. The CDR3 runs to 15 residues. CDR3 DNA: TGTGCCAGCAGCTTCTCCCTAGCAAGCACAGATACGCAGTATTTT. Translation gives CASSFSLASTDTQYF.

The chain combines TRBV2 with TRBJ2-7; 7 nucleotides line up with TRBD1. The CDR3 has 14 amino acids. V gave up 4 bases and J gave up 3 bases; unmatched junction bases: 6. Germline V gene sequence: CDR1 SNHLY, CDR2 FYNNEI. The CDR3 loop is CASSAWTGYYEQYF. DNA for the CDR3: TGTGCCAGCAGTGCATGGACAGGATACTACGAGCAGTACTTC. The full variable domain, rest sourced from reference TRBV2 and TRBJ2-7, is EPEVTQTPSHQVTQMGQEVILRCVPISNHLYFYWYRQILGQKVEFLVSFYNNEISEKSEIFDDQFSVERPDGSNFTLKIRSTKLEDSAMYFCASSAWTGYYEQYFGPGTRLTVT.

CDR3 loop: CASRPYSYEQYF. CDR3 DNA sequence: TGTGCCAGCAGACCCTACTCCTACGAGCAGTACTTC. The chain links TRBV6-1 to TRBJ2-7; D is unclear. CDR1 is MNHNS and CDR2 is SASEGT in the germline V gene. The CDR3 extends over 12 amino acids. The V end was cut by 6 bases, the J end by 0 bases, with 6 bases between.

This clone was detected once. V is TRBV7-2 and J is TRBJ2-7; 7 nucleotides line up with TRBD1. Unmatched junction bases numbered 6, after V lost 5 bases and J lost 2 bases. The CDR3 has 14 amino acids. From germline, CDR1 is SGHTA and CDR2 FQGNSA. The CDR3 DNA is TGTGCCAGCAGCCAGACGAGGGGGCCCTACGAGCAGTACTTC. Its protein product is CASSQTRGPYEQYF.

The chain joins TRBV19 to TRBJ1-2; 8 nucleotides agree with TRBD1. CDR1 and CDR2 (germline): LNHDA, SQIVND (reference sequence). The ends lost 4 bases at V and 8 bases at J; junction bases unmatched: 6. The CDR3 sequence is 13 residues long. CDR3 DNA: TGTGCCAGTAGTACCCAGGGGGCCAGGGGCTACACCTTC. It codes for CASSTQGARGYTF.

This clone was detected only a few times. The CDR3 reads CAWSVQGGYGYTF. The CDR3 DNA follows: TGTGCCTGGAGTGTACAAGGGGGCTATGGCTACACCTTC. The chain joins TRBV30 to TRBJ1-2, with a possible D match to TRBD1 (6 bases). The CDR3 has 13 amino acids. Germline V lookup: CDR1 GTSNPN, CDR2 SVGIG (reference sequence). V was cut by 0 bases and J by 4 bases, with 9 bases left in between.

J is TRBJ2-5 and V is TRBV5-6, with D tentatively TRBD2 (6 bases). The CDR3 extends over 14 amino acids. In germline, CDR1 is SGHDT, CDR2 YYEEEE. Trimming took off 1 base at V and 5 bases at J, with 12 bases between the two ends. The CDR3 nucleotides read TGTGCCAGCAGCTTGCGGGCAGGGAGGGAGACCCAGTACTTC. As protein: CASSLRAGRETQYF.

This clone was counted only a few times. The chain has TRBV9 and TRBJ2-7, with 10 bases identical to TRBD1. Trimming at V came to 3 bases and at J to 3 bases, leaving 3 bases not matched to a gene. CDR3 length: 14 residues. Per the germline V gene, CDR1 is SGDLS and CDR2 is YYNGEE. The CDR3 loop is CASSAGTGVYEQYF. The CDR3 bases are TGTGCCAGCAGCGCCGGGACAGGGGTCTACGAGCAGTACTTC.

The table lists this clone with a few counts. The rearrangement joins TRBV2 to TRBJ1-5; weak D call: TRBD1 (5 bases). Between the trimmed V and J ends, which lost 6 bases and 1 base, there was a span of 13 bases. Germline V gives CDR1 SNHLY, CDR2 FYNNEI. The CDR3 consists of 15 residues. CDR3 coding DNA: TGTGCCAGCAGCGCATCGACAGAGAGCAATCAGCCCCAGCATTTT. Protein: CASSASTESNQPQHF. The full variable domain, in which reference TRBV2 and TRBJ1-5 provide the parts outside the CDR3, is EPEVTQTPSHQVTQMGQEVILRCVPISNHLYFYWYRQILGQKVEFLVSFYNNEISEKSEIFDDQFSVERPDGSNFTLKIRSTKLEDSAMYFCASSASTESNQPQHFGDGTRLSIL.

This clone was picked up a small number of times. V usage is TRBV11-2 and J usage is TRBJ1-2, with D tentatively TRBD1 (5 bases). The CDR3 is made up of 16 amino acids. V lost 0 bases and J lost 3, with 14 bases in between. Germline V gives CDR1 SGHAT, CDR2 FQNNGV. CDR3: CASSLEAWGGDYGYTF. The CDR3 coding sequence is TGTGCCAGCAGCTTAGAGGCGTGGGGGGGGGACTATGGCTACACCTTC. Full variable domain (outside the CDR3, taken from reference TRBV11-2 and TRBJ1-2): EAGVAQSPRYKIIEKRQSVAFWCNPISGHATLYWYQQILGQGPKLLIQFQNNGVVDDSQLPKDRFSAERLKGVDSTLKIQPAKLEDSAVYLCASSLEAWGGDYGYTFGSGTRLTVV.

This chain uses TRBV6-5 with TRBJ2-5, with 9 nucleotides matching TRBD1. The germline V gene has CDR1 MNHEY and CDR2 SVGAGI. V lost 10 bases to trimming and J lost 2 bases; unmatched junction nucleotides: 5. The CDR3 is 13 residues long. DNA for the CDR3: TGTGCCACCCGGGACAGGGCTCAAGAGACCCAGTACTTC. As protein: CATRDRAQETQYF.